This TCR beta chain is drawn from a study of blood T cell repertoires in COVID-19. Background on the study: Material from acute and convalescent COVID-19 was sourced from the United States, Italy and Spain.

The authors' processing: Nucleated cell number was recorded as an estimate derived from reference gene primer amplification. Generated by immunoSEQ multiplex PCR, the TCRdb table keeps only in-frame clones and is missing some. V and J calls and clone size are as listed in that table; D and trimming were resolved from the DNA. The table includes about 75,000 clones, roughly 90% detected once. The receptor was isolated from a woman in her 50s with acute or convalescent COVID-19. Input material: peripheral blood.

The CDR3 nucleotides read TGTGCCAGCAGTATACGTAGCTTTAGCTCCTACAATGAGCAGTTCTTC. Its translation: CASSIRSFSSYNEQFF. V usage is TRBV27 and J usage is TRBJ2-1; D gene uncertain. V lost 5 bases and J 0 bases, leaving 14 bases between the germline ends. The CDR3 is 16 residues long. Germline V gene data show CDR1 as MNHEY and CDR2 as SMNVEV (reference sequence).